This TCR beta chain was found in a study of T cells in women clearing cervical HPV infection. Whole-study context: No precancer developed; the control's incident HPV16 infection cleared within 12 months. Study-level results: Each sample's T-cell count was unknown, possibly confounding richness.

With respect to this clone: Its antigen is unknown. Read coverage stops 3 residues before the CDR3 terminus; the germline J gene supplies the remainder.

Prevalent HPV16 infections were excluded; only incident single HPV16 infections included. MY09/MY11 PCR detected cervical HPV DNA; dot-blot assigned genotypes. The CDR3 length is 13 residues. Germline-derived CDR1 and CDR2 are LNHDA and SQIVND (reference sequence). Trimming pared 3 bases from V and 2 bases from J, leaving 7 bases between. Only in-frame clones appear in the TCRdb table, and some are missing; sequencing was by immunoSEQ multiplex PCR. The listing contains around 30,000 clones. The TCR was taken from a woman between 18 and 69 years old with a cervical HPV16 infection that either progressed to CIN3+ or cleared (not recorded which). The chain combines TRBV19 with TRBJ2-5; no clear D gene. The sequenced sample was blood buffy coat. The CDR3 is CASSISAQETQYF. CDR3 bases read: TGTGCCAGTAGTATCTCCGCGCAAGAGACC.